A single T cell receptor beta chain is shown here with its context. This CDR3 region has 11 residues. The V and J ends lost 7 bases and 16 bases respectively, with 17 bases between them. The V gene's germline CDR1 is LNHDA and CDR2 SQIVND (reference sequence). This specimen belongs to a study of control samples from healthy donors and cancer patients. Produced via immunoSEQ multiplex PCR; TCRdb's table is partial and in-frame only. Among 100,000 to 150,000 clones listed, around nine tenths were seen once. Material for sequencing was blood. This TCR derives from a man aged 30 to 45 in good health. The V and J genes are TRBV19 and TRBJ1-5, with a weak D call TRBD1 (5 bases). CDR3 sequence: CASKDTAVIHF. Written as DNA, the CDR3 is TGTGCCAGTAAGGACACCGCTGTAATCCATTTT.